Sequencing of this TCR beta chain was carried out in a study of CD8 T cells in Susac syndrome. CDR3 length: 14 residues. Germline CDR1 KGHSH, CDR2 LQKENI. Trimming shortened V by 3 bases and J by 6 bases, and 15 bases separated the two germline ends. Random hexamers were used to reverse transcribe the RNA input (roughly 0.5 to 1 ug). By means of immunoSEQ multiplex PCR, TCR beta CDR3 spanning 54 Vbeta and 13 Jbeta underwent amplification. TCRdb itself ran the immunoSEQ multiplex PCR reads through MiXCR, one entry per CDR3 protein. The sample lists around 130,000 distinct CDR3 sequences; around 95% were seen once. The TEMRA cells underwent FACS enrichment, while the CD8+ and CD4+ T cells underwent negative isolation.

This sequence joins TRBV18 and TRBJ2-7, with unresolved D. The source of this sequence is a human donor in good health. The sequenced material came from CD4+ T cells from PBMCs. The chain's CDR3 is CASSPLGEAGEQYF. Written as DNA, the CDR3 is TGTGCCAGCTCACCCCTGGGCGAAGCAGGCGAGCAGTACTTC.